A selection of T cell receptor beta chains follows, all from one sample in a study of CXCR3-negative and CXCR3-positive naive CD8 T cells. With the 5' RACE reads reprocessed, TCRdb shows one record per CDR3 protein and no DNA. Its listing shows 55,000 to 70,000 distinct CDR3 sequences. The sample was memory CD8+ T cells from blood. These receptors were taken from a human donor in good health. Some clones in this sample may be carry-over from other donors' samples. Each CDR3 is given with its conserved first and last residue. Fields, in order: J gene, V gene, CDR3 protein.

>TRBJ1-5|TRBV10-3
CAISEAAGQPQHF
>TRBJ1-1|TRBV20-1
CSGTLGRHTEAFF
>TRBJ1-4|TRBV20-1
CSARDLMGNNEKLFF
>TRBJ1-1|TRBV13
CASSGKNTEAFF
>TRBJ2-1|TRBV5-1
CATHSGLADNEQFF
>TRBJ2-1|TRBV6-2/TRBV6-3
CASSSAGAHVDNEQFF
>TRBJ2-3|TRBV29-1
CSVVRWAEADTQYF
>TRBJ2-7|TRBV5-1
CASSLIASGVNSYSYEQYF
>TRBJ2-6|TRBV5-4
CASSLADSSSGANVLTF
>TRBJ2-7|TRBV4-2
CASSQSGTGSYEQYF
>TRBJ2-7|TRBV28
CASSFGTSYDEQYF
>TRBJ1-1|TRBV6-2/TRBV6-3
CASRKTGANTEAFF
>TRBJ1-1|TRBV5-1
CASSPTGGWTEAFF
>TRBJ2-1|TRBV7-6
CASTSGTGSYNEQFF
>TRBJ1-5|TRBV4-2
CASSPSVDSNQPQHF
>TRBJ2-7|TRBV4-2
CASSQGQGGSYEQYF
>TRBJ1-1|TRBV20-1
CSASSNTGYTEAFF
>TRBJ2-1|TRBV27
CASSIPQGARGNEQFF
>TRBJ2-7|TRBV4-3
CASSQKVTGGYEQYF
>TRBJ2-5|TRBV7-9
CASSSYRLAGLETQYF
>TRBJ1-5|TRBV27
CASSLSSNQPQHF
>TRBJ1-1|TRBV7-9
CASSLVYRNTEAFF
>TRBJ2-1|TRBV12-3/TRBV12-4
CASRPGQYNEQFF
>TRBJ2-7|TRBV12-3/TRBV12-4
CASSPDHEQYF
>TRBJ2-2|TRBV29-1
CSVEDRPGAGELFF